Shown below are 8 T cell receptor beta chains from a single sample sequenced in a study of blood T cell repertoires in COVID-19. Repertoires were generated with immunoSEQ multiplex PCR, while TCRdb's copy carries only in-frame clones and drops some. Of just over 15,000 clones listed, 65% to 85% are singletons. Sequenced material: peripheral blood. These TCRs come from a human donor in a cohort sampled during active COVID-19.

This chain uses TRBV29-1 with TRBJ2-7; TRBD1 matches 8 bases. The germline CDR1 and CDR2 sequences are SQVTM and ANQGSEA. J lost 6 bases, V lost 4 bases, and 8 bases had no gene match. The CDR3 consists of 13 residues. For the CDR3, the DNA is TGCAGCGTTGCGGCGACAGGGGCCGGCGAGCAGTACTTC. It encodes CSVAATGAGEQYF.

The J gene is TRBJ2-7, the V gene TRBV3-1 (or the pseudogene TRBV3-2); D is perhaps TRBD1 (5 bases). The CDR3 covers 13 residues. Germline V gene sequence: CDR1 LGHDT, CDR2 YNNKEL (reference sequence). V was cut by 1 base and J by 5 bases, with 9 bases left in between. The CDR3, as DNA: TGTGCCAGCAGCCAAGCAGGGAACCACGAGCAGTACTTC. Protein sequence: CASSQAGNHEQYF.

CDR3 residues: CASSQDAQGLGETQYF. The CDR3 DNA sequence: TGCGCCAGCAGCCAAGACGCACAGGGGCTCGGGGAGACCCAGTACTTC. The rearrangement links TRBV4-3 to TRBJ2-5; 7 nucleotides match TRBD1. Germline assignment: CDR1 LGHNA and CDR2 YSLEER. The CDR3 covers 16 residues. V lost 0 bases to trimming and J lost 5 bases; unmatched junction nucleotides: 9.

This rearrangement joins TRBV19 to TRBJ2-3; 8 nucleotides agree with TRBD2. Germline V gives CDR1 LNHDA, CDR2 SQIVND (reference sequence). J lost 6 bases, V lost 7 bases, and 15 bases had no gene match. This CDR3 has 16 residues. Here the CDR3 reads CASNQERESGLDTQYF. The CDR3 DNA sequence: TGTGCCAGTAACCAGGAGCGGGAGTCAGGTTTGGATACGCAGTATTTT.

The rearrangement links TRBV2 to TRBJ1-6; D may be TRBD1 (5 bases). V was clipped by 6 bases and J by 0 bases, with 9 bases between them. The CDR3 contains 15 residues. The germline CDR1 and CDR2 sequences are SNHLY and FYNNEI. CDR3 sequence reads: CASSRASSYNSPLHF. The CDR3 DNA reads TGTGCCAGCAGCAGGGCGAGCTCCTATAATTCACCCCTCCACTTT. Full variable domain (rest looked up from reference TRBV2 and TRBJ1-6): EPEVTQTPSHQVTQMGQEVILRCVPISNHLYFYWYRQILGQKVEFLVSFYNNEISEKSEIFDDQFSVERPDGSNFTLKIRSTKLEDSAMYFCASSRASSYNSPLHFGNGTRLTVT.

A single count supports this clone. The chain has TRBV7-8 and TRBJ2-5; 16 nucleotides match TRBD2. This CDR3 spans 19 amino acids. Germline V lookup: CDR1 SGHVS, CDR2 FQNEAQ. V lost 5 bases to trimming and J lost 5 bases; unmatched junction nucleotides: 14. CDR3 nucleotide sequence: TGTGCCAGCAGCGCCGGATCCGGGACTAGCGGGAGGGCCCGGGAGACCCAGTACTTC. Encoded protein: CASSAGSGTSGRARETQYF.

The CDR3 reads CASSRRDRIVDEQFF. The CDR3 coding sequence is TGTGCCAGCAGTCGCCGGGACAGAATCGTCGATGAGCAGTTCTTC. The chain recombines TRBV6-5 with TRBJ2-1; 7 bases are a match to TRBD1. Per germline, CDR1 MNHEY and CDR2 SVGAGI. This CDR3 has 15 amino acids. Unmatched junction bases numbered 12, after V lost 5 bases and J lost 8 bases.

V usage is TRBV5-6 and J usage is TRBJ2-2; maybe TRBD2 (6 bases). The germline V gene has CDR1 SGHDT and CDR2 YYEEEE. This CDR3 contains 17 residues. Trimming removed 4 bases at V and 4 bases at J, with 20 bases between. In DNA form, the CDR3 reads TGTGCCAGCAGCGGGGGAGGCTTTGCGGGCCCCACCGGGGAGCTGTTTTTT. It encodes CASSGGGFAGPTGELFF.